This entry is about one TCR beta chain. The sample belongs to a study of blood T cell repertoires in COVID-19. Study in general: Acute and convalescent COVID-19 specimens originated in the United States, Italy and Spain. T cells, B-cell-depleted T cells, or PBMCs provided the cDNA or gDNA that served as material.

V lost 0 bases, J lost 6 bases, and 11 bases stayed unmatched. CDR1 and CDR2 (germline): SGHVS, FNYEAQ. The CDR3 length is 18 residues. Authors' analysis steps: Estimates of nucleated cell counts were drawn from the amplification of reference gene primers. Using immunoSEQ multiplex PCR, the repertoire was profiled, and TCRdb retains in-frame clones only, with some absent. V and J calls and clone size are as listed in that table; D and trimming were resolved from the DNA. The table lists 180,000 or so clones, roughly four fifths of them singletons. The chain links TRBV7-6 to TRBJ2-1, with 10 bases identical to TRBD1. The sequencing sample was made of peripheral blood. This TCR was sampled from a human donor with acute or convalescent COVID-19. The donor label of this sample is uncertain. CDR3 amino acids: CASSLAPGQGFVGNEQFF. Here the CDR3 DNA reads TGTGCCAGCAGCTTAGCTCCGGGACAGGGGTTTGTTGGCAATGAGCAGTTCTTC.